The clone carrying this T cell receptor beta chain is a singleton in its sample. Its antigen is currently unknown. This sample is part of a study of cytomegalovirus exposure and HLA in healthy donors. Study background: An early release of data contained 75 million to 90 million unique TCRs, which came from HLA-typed donors. Study conclusions and caveats: For TCR beta chains, V- and J-gene trimming was later linked to a missense DCLRE1C variant. In a later analysis, parvovirus B19, influenza, CMV and Epstein-Barr virus appeared linked to several top co-occurrence clusters. A previous analysis found most TCR beta V segments productive roughly 87% or roughly 30% of the time.

In the PCR, 60 Vbeta and 13 Jbeta primers were used. Sequencing was performed with immunoSEQ multiplex PCR; in TCRdb, only in-frame clones are kept and a portion is missing. The sample includes under 150,000 clones, approximately 80% of them seen just once. Germline V gives CDR1 MGHRA, CDR2 YSYEKL. The CDR3 totals 16 residues. This TCR was sampled from a boy younger than 10 in good health and CMV-seronegative. The sequencing input was PBMCs. V and J are TRBV4-1 and TRBJ2-5; TRBD1 is a possible D gene (6 bases). The assigned J gene may be wrong: the sequence end matches TRBJ2-7 better. The CDR3 DNA reads as TGCGCCAGCAGCCAAGTGTCACAGGGCAACTCCTACGAGCAGTACTTC. It encodes CASSQVSQGNSYEQYF.